This TCR beta chain is from a study of T cell repertoires in cytomegalovirus infection. Study context: Newly reported HLA-C-restricted and thoroughly characterized HLA-B-restricted CMV epitopes were employed. Broader study findings: Carriers of CMV plus the relevant HLA were identified by cumulative public TCR beta family frequency.

Turning to this clonotype: Its specificity is unknown.

In TCRdb, the reads were re-called with MiXCR into one record per CDR3 protein. Of just under 500,000 distinct CDR3 sequences detected, 33% appear once; the ten largest clones hold about a sixth. Germline loops: CDR1 SGHTA, CDR2 FQGNSA. V was cut by 5 bases and J by 2 bases, with 12 bases left in between. The CDR3 totals 14 residues. The sequences come from cultured PBMCs, collected from culture after CMV antigen stimulation. This chain connects TRBV7-2 to TRBJ2-5; D remains ambiguous. The origin of this receptor is a human donor in good health (CMV status not recorded). Some clones in this sample may be carry-over from other donors' samples. The CDR3 bases are TGTGCCAGCAGCGACCACGGGTTTCAAGAGACCCAGTACTTC. Residues: CASSDHGFQETQYF. The complete variable domain, with remaining parts taken from reference TRBV7-2 and TRBJ2-5, reads GAGVSQSPSNKVTEKGKDVELRCDPISGHTALYWYRQSLGQGLEFLIYFQGNSAPDKSGLPSDRFSAERTGGSVSTLTIQRTQQEDSAVYLCASSDHGFQETQYFGPGTRLLVL.